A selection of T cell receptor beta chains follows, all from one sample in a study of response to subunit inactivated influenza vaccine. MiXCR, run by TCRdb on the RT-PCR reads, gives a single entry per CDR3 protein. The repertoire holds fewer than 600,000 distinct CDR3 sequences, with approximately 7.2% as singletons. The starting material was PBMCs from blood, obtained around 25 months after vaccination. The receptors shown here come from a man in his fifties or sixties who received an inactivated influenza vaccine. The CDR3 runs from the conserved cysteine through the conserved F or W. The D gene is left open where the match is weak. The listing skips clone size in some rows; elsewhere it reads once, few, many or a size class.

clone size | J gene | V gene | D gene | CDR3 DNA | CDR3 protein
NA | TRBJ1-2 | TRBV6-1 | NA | TGTGCCAGCAGGCGGGGGACCAGTTCCGGCTACACCTTC | CASRRGTSSGYTF
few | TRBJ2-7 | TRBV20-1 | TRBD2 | TGCAGTGCTGGGGGGGTAAGCGGGAGAGTAGCGTACGAGCAGTACTTC | CSAGGVSGRVAYEQYF
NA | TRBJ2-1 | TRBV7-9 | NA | TGTGCCAGCAGCTTAGTGGCGGACCAATACGCCAATGAGCAGTTCTTC | CASSLVADQYANEQFF
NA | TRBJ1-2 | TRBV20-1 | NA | TGCAGTGCTACGGGGGCCTATGGCTACACCTTC | CSATGAYGYTF
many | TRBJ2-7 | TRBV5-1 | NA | TGCGCCAGCAGCTTGACTAGCCCCAGCGAGCAGTACTTC | CASSLTSPSEQYF
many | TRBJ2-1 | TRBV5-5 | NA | TGTGCCAGCACCGTGTCCAATGAGCAGTTCTTC | CASTVSNEQFF
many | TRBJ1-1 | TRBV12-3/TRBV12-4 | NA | TGTGCCAGCAGTTTCGGGAACGAAGCTTTCTTT | CASSFGNEAFF
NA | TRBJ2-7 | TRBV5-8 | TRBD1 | TGTGCCAGCAGCAAAAAGAACAGGGGGACCTACGAGCAGTACTTC | CASSKKNRGTYEQYF
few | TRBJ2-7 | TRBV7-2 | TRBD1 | TGTGCCAGCATCTCAGGGACAGGGGCCTACGAGCAGTACTTC | CASISGTGAYEQYF
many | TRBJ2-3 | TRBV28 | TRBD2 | TGTGCCAGCAGTTTAACTAGCGGGAGACGTGATACGCAGTATTTT | CASSLTSGRRDTQYF
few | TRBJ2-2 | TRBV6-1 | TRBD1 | TGTGCCAGCAGAAGGGACAGGCTTAACACCGGGGAGCTGTTTTTT | CASRRDRLNTGELFF
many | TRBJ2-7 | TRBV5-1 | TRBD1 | TGCGCCAGCAGCTCCCCGGGACAGGACTACGAGCAGTACTTC | CASSSPGQDYEQYF
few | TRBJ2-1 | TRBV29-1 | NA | TGCAGCGTCGACCTTCAAGGGGGGAATGAGCAGTTCTTC | CSVDLQGGNEQFF
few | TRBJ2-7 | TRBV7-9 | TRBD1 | TGTGCCAGCAGCACCGGGACAGGGGTCTCCTACGAGCAGTACTTC | CASSTGTGVSYEQYF
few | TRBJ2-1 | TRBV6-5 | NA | TGTGCCAGCAGTTTAGGACAGTCCTACACCTACAATGAGCAGTTCTTC | CASSLGQSYTYNEQFF
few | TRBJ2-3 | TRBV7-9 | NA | TGTGCCAGCAGCTCCCGGACAGAAAGCACAGATACGCAGTATTTT | CASSSRTESTDTQYF
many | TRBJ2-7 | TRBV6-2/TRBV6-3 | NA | TGTGCCAGCAGCTGCTATTCTTTGTCCGACTTC | CASSCYSLSDF
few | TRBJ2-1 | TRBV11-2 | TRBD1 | TGTGCCAGCAGCTTAGGGAGACAGGGGTTGTCGGGTGAGCAGTTCTTC | CASSLGRQGLSGEQFF
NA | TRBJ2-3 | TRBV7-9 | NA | TGTGCCAGCAGCGTAGCCGGGCAGCACACAGATACGCAGTATTTT | CASSVAGQHTDTQYF
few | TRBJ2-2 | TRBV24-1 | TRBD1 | TGTGCCACCAGTGATCCCGGGACAGACACCGGGGAGCTGTTTTTT | CATSDPGTDTGELFF
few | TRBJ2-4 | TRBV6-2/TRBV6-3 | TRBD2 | TGTGCCAGCAGTTACTCCCTCTTAAGCGGGAGGGTTAAAAACATTCAGTACTTC | CASSYSLLSGRVKNIQYF
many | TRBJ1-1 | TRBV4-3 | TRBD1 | TGCGCCAGCAGTATTGACAGGGAGAACACTGAAGCTTTCTTT | CASSIDRENTEAFF